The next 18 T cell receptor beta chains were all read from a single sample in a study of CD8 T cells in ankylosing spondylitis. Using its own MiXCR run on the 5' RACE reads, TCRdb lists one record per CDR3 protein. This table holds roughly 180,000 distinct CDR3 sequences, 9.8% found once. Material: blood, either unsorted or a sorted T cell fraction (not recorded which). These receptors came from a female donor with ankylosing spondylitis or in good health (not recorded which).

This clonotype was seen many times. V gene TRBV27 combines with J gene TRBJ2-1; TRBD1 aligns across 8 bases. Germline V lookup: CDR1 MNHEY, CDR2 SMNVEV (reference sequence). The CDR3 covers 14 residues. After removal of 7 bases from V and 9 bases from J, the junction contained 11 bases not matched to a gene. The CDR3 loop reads CASKGQGLIGEQFF. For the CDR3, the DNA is TGTGCCAGCAAAGGACAGGGACTTATCGGTGAGCAGTTCTTC.

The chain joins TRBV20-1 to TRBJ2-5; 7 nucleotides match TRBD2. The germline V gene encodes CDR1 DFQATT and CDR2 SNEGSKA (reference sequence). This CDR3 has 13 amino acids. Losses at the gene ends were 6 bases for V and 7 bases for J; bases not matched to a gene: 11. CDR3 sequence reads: CSAKGREVRTQYF. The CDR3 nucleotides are TGCAGTGCAAAGGGACGGGAGGTTAGGACCCAGTACTTC.

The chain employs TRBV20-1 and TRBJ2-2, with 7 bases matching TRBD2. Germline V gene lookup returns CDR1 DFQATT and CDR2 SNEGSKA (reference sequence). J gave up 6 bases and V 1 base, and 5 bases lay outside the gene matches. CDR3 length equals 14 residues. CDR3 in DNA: TGCAGTGCTAGAGTTACTAGCGTCGCCGGGGAGCTGTTTTTT. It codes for CSARVTSVAGELFF.

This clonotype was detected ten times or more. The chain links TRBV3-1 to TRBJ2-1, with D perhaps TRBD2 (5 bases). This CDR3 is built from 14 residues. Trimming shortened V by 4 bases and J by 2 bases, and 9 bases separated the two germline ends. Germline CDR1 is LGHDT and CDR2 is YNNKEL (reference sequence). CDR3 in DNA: TGTGCCAGCAGCCTAAGCGGTACCTACAATGAGCAGTTCTTC. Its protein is CASSLSGTYNEQFF.

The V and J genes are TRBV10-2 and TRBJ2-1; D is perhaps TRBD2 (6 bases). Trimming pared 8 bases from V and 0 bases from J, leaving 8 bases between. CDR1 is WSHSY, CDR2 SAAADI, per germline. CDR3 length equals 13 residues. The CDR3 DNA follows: TGCGCCAGCGGGACTCACTCCTACAATGAGCAGTTCTTC. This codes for CASGTHSYNEQFF.

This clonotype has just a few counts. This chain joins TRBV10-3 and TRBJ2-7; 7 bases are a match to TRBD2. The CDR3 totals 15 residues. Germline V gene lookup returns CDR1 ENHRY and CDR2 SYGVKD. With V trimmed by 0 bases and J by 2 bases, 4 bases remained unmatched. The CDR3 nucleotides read TGTGCCATCAGTGAGTCCGAGCGGGGTGCCTACGAGCAGTACTTC. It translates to CAISESERGAYEQYF.

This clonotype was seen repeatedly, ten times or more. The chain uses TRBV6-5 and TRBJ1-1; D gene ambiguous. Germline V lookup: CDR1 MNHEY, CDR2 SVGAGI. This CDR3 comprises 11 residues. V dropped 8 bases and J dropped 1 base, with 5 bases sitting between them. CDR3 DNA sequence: TGTGCCAGCTTTCAGAACACTGAAGCTTTCTTT. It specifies CASFQNTEAFF.

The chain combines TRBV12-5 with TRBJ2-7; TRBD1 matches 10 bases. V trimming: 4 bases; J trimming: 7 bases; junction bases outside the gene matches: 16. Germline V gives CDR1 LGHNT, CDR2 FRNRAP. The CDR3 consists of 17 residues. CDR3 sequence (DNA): TGTGCTAGTGGTTGGATGACAGGGGGCCCCACCCTTGGTGAGCAGTACTTC. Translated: CASGWMTGGPTLGEQYF. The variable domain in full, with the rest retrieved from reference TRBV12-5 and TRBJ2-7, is DARVTQTPRHKVTEMGQEVTMRCQPILGHNTVFWYRQTMMQGLELLAYFRNRAPLDDSGMPKDRFSAEMPDATLATLKIQPSEPRDSAVYFCASGWMTGGPTLGEQYFGPGTRLTVT.

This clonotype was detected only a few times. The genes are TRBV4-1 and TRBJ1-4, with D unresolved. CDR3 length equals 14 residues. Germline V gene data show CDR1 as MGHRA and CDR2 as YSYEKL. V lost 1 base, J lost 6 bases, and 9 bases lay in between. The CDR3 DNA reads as TGCGCCAGCAGCCAAGTGGGAAGGGATGAAAAACTGTTTTTT. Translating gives CASSQVGRDEKLFF.

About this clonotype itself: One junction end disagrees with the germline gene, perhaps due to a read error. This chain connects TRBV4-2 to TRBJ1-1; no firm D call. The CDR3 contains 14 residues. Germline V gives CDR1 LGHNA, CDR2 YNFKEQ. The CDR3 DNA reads TGTGCCAGCAGCCAAGGGTTCGATGACACTGAAGCTTGCTTT. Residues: CASSQGFDDTEACF.

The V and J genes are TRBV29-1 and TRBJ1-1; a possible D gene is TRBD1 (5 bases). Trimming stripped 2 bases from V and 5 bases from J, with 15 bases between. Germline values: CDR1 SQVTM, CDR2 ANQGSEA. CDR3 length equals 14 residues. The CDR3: CSVERVGAGTEAFF. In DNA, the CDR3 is TGCAGCGTTGAAAGAGTAGGGGCAGGGACTGAAGCTTTCTTT.

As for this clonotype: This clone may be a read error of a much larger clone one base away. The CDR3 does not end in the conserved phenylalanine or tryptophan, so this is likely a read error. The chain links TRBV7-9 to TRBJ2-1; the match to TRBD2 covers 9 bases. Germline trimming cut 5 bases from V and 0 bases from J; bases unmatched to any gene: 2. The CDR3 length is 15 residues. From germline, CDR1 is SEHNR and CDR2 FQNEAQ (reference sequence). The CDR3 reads CASSDSGSSYNEQFS. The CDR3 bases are TGTGCCAGCAGCGATAGCGGGAGCTCCTACAATGAGCAGTTCTCC.

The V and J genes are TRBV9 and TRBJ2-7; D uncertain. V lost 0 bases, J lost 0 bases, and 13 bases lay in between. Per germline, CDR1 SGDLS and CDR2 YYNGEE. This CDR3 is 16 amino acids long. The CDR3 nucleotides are TGTGCCAGCAGCGTAGCCGCCCAATCTAGCTCCTACGAGCAGTACTTC. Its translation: CASSVAAQSSSYEQYF.

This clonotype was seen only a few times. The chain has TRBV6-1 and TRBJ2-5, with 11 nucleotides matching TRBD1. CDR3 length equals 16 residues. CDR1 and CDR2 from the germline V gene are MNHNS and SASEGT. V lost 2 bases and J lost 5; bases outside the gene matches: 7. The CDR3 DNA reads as TGTGCCAGCAGTGAACGGGGACAGGGGGTTTGGGAGACCCAGTACTTC. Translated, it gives CASSERGQGVWETQYF.

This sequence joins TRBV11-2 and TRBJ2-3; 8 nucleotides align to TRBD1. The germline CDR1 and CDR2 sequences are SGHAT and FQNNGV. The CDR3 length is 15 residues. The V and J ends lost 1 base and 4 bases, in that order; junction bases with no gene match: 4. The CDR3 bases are TGTGCCAGCAGCTTAGGGAGACAGGGGCCAGATACGCAGTATTTT. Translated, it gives CASSLGRQGPDTQYF.

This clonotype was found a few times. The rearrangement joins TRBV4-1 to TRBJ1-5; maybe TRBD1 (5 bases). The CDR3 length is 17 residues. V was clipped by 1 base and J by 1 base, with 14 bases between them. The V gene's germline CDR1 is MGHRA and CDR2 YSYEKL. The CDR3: CASSQGVPGGSNQPQHF. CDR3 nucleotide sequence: TGCGCCAGCAGCCAAGGCGTGCCGGGGGGAAGCAATCAGCCCCAGCATTTT.

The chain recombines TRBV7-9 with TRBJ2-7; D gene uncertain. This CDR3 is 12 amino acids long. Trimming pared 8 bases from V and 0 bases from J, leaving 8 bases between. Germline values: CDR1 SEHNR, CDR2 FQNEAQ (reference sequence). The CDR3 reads CASSSSSYEQYF. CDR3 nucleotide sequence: TGTGCCAGCTCATCTAGCTCCTACGAGCAGTACTTC.

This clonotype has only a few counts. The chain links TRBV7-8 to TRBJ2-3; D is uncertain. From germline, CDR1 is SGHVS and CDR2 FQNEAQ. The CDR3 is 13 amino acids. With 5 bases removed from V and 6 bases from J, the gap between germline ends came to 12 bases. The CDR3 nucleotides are TGTGCCAGCAGCCTATACCCCGCGGATACGCAGTATTTT. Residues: CASSLYPADTQYF.